Listed here is a single TCR beta chain. This specimen belongs to a study of cytomegalovirus exposure and HLA in healthy donors. The PCR ran on 60 Vbeta and 13 Jbeta primers. The table came from immunoSEQ multiplex PCR; TCRdb's copy has only in-frame clones and leaves some out. In all, the sample yields 150,000 to 200,000 clones. Trimming pared 6 bases from V and 8 bases from J, leaving 16 bases between. The CDR3 consists of 14 residues. Germline CDR1 MNHNS, CDR2 SASEGT. This receptor was taken from a man aged 25 to 40 in good health and CMV-seronegative. The chain joins TRBV6-1 to TRBJ2-2; weak D call: TRBD1 (6 bases). Sequences were obtained from PBMCs. Here the CDR3 reads CASSLHRAEGELFF. The CDR3 DNA follows: TGTGCCAGCAGCTTACACAGGGCCGAAGGGGAGCTGTTTTTT.